This TCR beta chain was recorded in a study of Graves' ophthalmopathy and Graves' hyperthyroidism. This clonotype was detected many times. Transcripts of RNA were the source for amplifying TCR beta CDR3 regions. Second-round multiplex PCR came after first-round RT-PCR with HTBI primers. MiXCR was run by TCRdb on the multiplex PCR reads, yielding one entry per CDR3 protein. The table lists approximately 210,000 distinct CDR3 sequences, roughly 29% of them singletons. This CDR3 region has 14 residues. Germline trimming cut 4 bases from V and 4 bases from J; bases unmatched to any gene: 7. The origin of this receptor is a man aged 45-60 years with Graves' ophthalmopathy. The sequenced sample was peripheral blood. J is TRBJ2-7 and V is TRBV12-3 or TRBV12-4, with 7 bases fitting TRBD2. The CDR3 sequence is CASSSSLAAYEQYF. CDR3 DNA sequence: TGTGCCAGCAGTTCTAGCCTAGCGGCGTACGAGCAGTACTTC.